This TCR beta chain was sequenced for a study of cytomegalovirus exposure and HLA in healthy donors. The CDR3 runs 13 residues. CDR1 and CDR2 from the germline V gene are SNHLY and FYNNEI. The V and J ends lost 8 bases and 7 bases, in that order; junction bases with no gene match: 9. PCR used 60 Vbeta primers and 13 Jbeta primers. The protocol was immunoSEQ multiplex PCR, while the TCRdb copy is restricted to in-frame clones and leaves out a portion. The sample carries 100,000 to 150,000 clones, more than 80% recorded once. This TCR came from a man aged 30 to 45 in good health and CMV-seropositive. The chain recombines TRBV2 with TRBJ2-7; 9 nucleotides agree with TRBD1. The sequencing input was PBMCs. CDR3 sequence (DNA): TGTGCCAGCGGGGGACAGGGTTTTTGGGAGCAGTACTTC. This encodes CASGGQGFWEQYF.